This is a list of T cell receptor beta chains from one sample in a study of response to subunit inactivated influenza vaccine. TCRdb ran MiXCR on the RT-PCR reads and lists one entry per CDR3 protein. The table includes around 750,000 distinct CDR3 sequences, around 21% detected once. This specimen consisted of PBMCs from blood, obtained 5 to 6 days after vaccination. These receptors were taken from a man aged 45-60 years who received an inactivated influenza vaccine. The CDR3 runs from the conserved cysteine through the conserved F or W. Each record gives: J gene, clone size, D gene, V gene, CDR3 protein, CDR3 DNA. A D gene is named only where the DNA matches it firmly. Part of the rows lack a size; the others show once, few, many or a class for expanded clones.

>TRBJ2-1|once|TRBD2|TRBV20-1
CSAGTSDYQNNEQFF
TGCAGTGCCGGGACTAGCGACTACCAAAACAATGAGCAGTTCTTC
>TRBJ2-1|.|.|TRBV20-1
CSAERGYNEQFF
TGCAGTGCCGAAAGGGGATACAATGAGCAGTTCTTC
>TRBJ1-1|few|TRBD1|TRBV10-3
CAIRDQGGTEAFF
TGTGCCATCAGGGATCAGGGGGGCACTGAAGCTTTCTTT
>TRBJ1-6|.|TRBD1|TRBV12-3/TRBV12-4
CASTADRPYNSPLHF
TGTGCCAGCACTGCGGACAGGCCGTATAATTCACCCCTCCACTTT
>TRBJ2-1|few|TRBD1|TRBV12-3/TRBV12-4
CASSFADRGGEQFF
TGTGCCAGCAGTTTTGCGGACAGGGGCGGTGAGCAGTTCTTC
>TRBJ1-2|few|TRBD1|TRBV7-9
CASSPRRAGGYGYTF
TGTGCCAGCAGCCCCCGGCGGGCAGGGGGCTATGGCTACACCTTC
>TRBJ2-1|many|TRBD2|TRBV12-3/TRBV12-4
CASSPILAGLRSEQFF
TGTGCCAGCAGTCCTATACTAGCGGGCCTGCGATCGGAGCAGTTCTTC
>TRBJ2-7|few|.|TRBV10-3
CAISAGGIYEQYF
TGTGCCATCAGTGCAGGGGGGATCTACGAGCAGTACTTC
>TRBJ2-7|.|.|TRBV5-1
CASSSSTEGGLQYF
TGCGCCAGCAGCTCCTCAACCGAGGGGGGCCTGCAGTACTTC
>TRBJ2-1|.|.|TRBV24-1
CATSERHDEQFF
TGTGCCACCAGTGAGCGGCACGATGAGCAGTTCTTC
>TRBJ2-3|.|.|TRBV2
CASTSRVATDTQYF
TGTGCCAGCACCTCAAGGGTAGCCACAGATACGCAGTATTTT
>TRBJ2-7|.|TRBD2|TRBV2
CASSETSGRMLQGQYF
TGTGCCAGCAGTGAGACTAGCGGGAGAATGCTTCAAGGGCAGTACTTC
>TRBJ2-5|few|.|TRBV20-1
CSAGTGYQETQYF
TGCAGTGCTGGGACTGGGTACCAAGAGACCCAGTACTTC
>TRBJ2-7|once|.|TRBV4-3
CASSQDNQYEQYF
TGCGCCAGCAGCCAAGATAATCAGTACGAGCAGTACTTC
>TRBJ1-1|many|.|TRBV12-3/TRBV12-4
CASSGGQNTEAFF
TGTGCCAGCAGTGGGGGACAGAACACTGAAGCTTTCTTT
>TRBJ2-7|.|.|TRBV7-9
CASSSNAPYEQYF
TGTGCCAGCAGCTCCAATGCCCCCTACGAGCAGTACTTC
>TRBJ2-3|few|TRBD1|TRBV28
CASSSSQGAHDTQYF
TGTGCCAGCAGCTCCTCACAGGGGGCTCATGATACGCAGTATTTT
>TRBJ2-1|.|TRBD2|TRBV7-9
CASIDVWGGSYNEQFF
TGTGCCAGCATCGACGTTTGGGGGGGTTCCTACAATGAGCAGTTCTTC
>TRBJ1-2|.|TRBD1|TRBV7-8
CASSLGIQGARGYTF
TGTGCCAGCAGCTTAGGAATACAGGGGGCGAGGGGCTACACCTTC
>TRBJ1-5|few|.|TRBV7-2
CASSQHSNQPQHF
TGTGCCAGCAGCCAGCATAGCAATCAGCCCCAGCATTTT
>TRBJ2-3|few|.|TRBV12-3/TRBV12-4
CASTLGAGSGTDTQYF
TGTGCCAGCACCTTAGGGGCGGGGTCTGGCACAGATACGCAGTATTTT
>TRBJ2-7|.|.|TRBV11-2
CASSLASGSVASYEQYF
TGTGCCAGCAGCTTAGCCTCAGGGTCAGTAGCGTCCTACGAGCAGTACTTC